These 3 T cell receptor beta chains share one sample of origin, sequenced in a study of blood T cell repertoires in COVID-19. Sequencing was performed with immunoSEQ multiplex PCR; in TCRdb, only in-frame clones are kept and a portion is missing. The repertoire holds under 400,000 clones, with approximately 83% as singletons. The sequenced sample was PBMCs or T cells enriched from blood (not recorded which). Source of these receptors: a woman aged 40 to 49 with acute COVID-19.

This chain uses TRBV18 with TRBJ2-1, with 9 bases aligning to TRBD1. The V gene end was trimmed by 3 bases and the J gene end by 7 bases; junction bases not matched to a gene: 7. This CDR3 has 15 amino acids. The germline V gene has CDR1 KGHSH and CDR2 LQKENI. CDR3 protein: CASSPGTGRLNEQFF. The CDR3, as DNA: TGTGCCAGCTCACCCGGGACAGGGAGATTGAATGAGCAGTTCTTC.

The rearrangement links TRBV2 to TRBJ1-2, with a tentative D call TRBD1 (6 bases). The V gene lost 6 bases and the J gene lost 6 bases, with 11 bases spanning the gap. Germline CDR1 is SNHLY and CDR2 is FYNNEI. The CDR3 covers 12 residues. The CDR3 DNA is TGTGCCAGCAGACTGGACAGACATGGCTACACCTTC. Encoded protein: CASRLDRHGYTF.

This clone was seen a few times. The rearrangement joins TRBV6-2 or TRBV6-3 to TRBJ2-1; weak D call: TRBD1 (6 bases). V lost 5 bases and J 4 bases, leaving 15 bases between the germline ends. The CDR3 length is 15 residues. CDR1 and CDR2 (germline): MNHEY, SVGEGT. The CDR3 loop is CASSLGAADYNEQFF. CDR3 coding DNA: TGTGCCAGCAGTCTGGGGGCGGCTGATTACAATGAGCAGTTCTTC.